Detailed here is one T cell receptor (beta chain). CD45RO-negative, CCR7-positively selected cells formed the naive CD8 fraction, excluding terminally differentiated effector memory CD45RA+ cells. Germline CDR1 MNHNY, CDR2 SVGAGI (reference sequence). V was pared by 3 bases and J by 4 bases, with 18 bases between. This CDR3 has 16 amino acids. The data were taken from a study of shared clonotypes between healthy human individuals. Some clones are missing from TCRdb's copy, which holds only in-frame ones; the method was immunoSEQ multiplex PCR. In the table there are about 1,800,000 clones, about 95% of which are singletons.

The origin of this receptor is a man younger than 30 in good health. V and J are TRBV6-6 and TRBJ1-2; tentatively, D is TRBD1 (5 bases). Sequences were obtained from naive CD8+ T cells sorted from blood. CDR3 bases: TGTGCCAGCAGTTATCTTCGGGGAGGGGCATCCTATGGCTACACCTTC. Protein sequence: CASSYLRGGASYGYTF.